One sample yielded the 21 T cell receptor beta chains listed below, sequenced in a study of CD8 T cells in Susac syndrome. Random hexamers were used to reverse transcribe an amount of roughly 0.45 to 1 ug RNA. TCRdb re-called the immunoSEQ multiplex PCR reads through MiXCR, storing one row per CDR3 protein. The table has 200,000 or so distinct CDR3 sequences, more than 90% seen once. Sequenced material: CD4+ T cells from PBMCs. These receptors came from a human donor with multiple sclerosis.

J is TRBJ2-7 and V is TRBV6-5; 10 positions agree with TRBD2. This CDR3 is built from 13 residues. The J segment lost 5 bases and the V segment lost 6 bases, leaving 4 bases of the junction unmatched. Germline CDR1 reads MNHEY; CDR2 reads SVGAGI. The CDR3 DNA sequence: TGTGCCAGCAGGCTAGCGGGGGTCCACGAGCAGTACTTC. Its protein product is CASRLAGVHEQYF.

The chain combines TRBV5-1 with TRBJ2-3; 8 bases line up with TRBD2. This CDR3 comprises 13 residues. Trimming removed 7 bases from V and 5 bases from J; junction bases left unmatched: 6. Germline V gives CDR1 SGHRS, CDR2 YFSETQ. The chain's CDR3 is CASGREGQDTQYF. CDR3 coding DNA: TGCGCCAGCGGACGGGAGGGCCAAGATACGCAGTATTTT.

The rearrangement uses TRBV30 and TRBJ2-1, with 7 bases identical to TRBD2. The germline V gene encodes CDR1 GTSNPN and CDR2 SVGIG (reference sequence). The CDR3 loop spans 14 amino acids. With 0 bases clipped from V and 9 bases from J, the junction kept 8 bases outside the gene matches. CDR3 in amino acids: CAWSVPSGSREQFF. CDR3 DNA sequence: TGTGCCTGGAGTGTACCTAGCGGCTCCCGTGAGCAGTTCTTC.

The chain recombines TRBV29-1 with TRBJ2-1; TRBD1 matches at 8 bases. Germline loops: CDR1 SQVTM, CDR2 ANQGSEA. V lost 8 bases, J lost 8 bases, and 11 bases stayed unmatched. This CDR3 is 13 amino acids long. The CDR3 nucleotides read TGCAGCTGGGAAGCAGGGGGCTTCGATGAGCAGTTCTTC. It yields the protein CSWEAGGFDEQFF.

The chain couples TRBV19 to TRBJ1-1; TRBD1 agrees at 8 bases. CDR1 and CDR2 from the germline V gene are LNHDA and SQIVND (reference sequence). V dropped 7 bases and J dropped 7; count of bases not matched to a gene: 8. This CDR3 spans 13 amino acids. The CDR3 coding sequence is TGTGCCAGTACCAATAACAGGGGGGGTGAAGCTTTCTTT. Translation gives CASTNNRGGEAFF.

The V and J genes are TRBV4-1 and TRBJ1-5, with 9 bases that match TRBD1. Germline assignment: CDR1 MGHRA and CDR2 YSYEKL. With 0 bases clipped from V and 9 bases from J, the junction kept 9 bases outside the gene matches. The CDR3 spans 16 residues. The CDR3 region has the DNA TGCGCCAGCAGCCAAGATGGTGGGGGGACAGGGCGGCCCCAGCATTTT. Translating it yields CASSQDGGGTGRPQHF.

V is TRBV6-2 or TRBV6-3 and J is TRBJ1-1, with TRBD1 matching 7 bases. The germline V gene has CDR1 MNHEY and CDR2 SVGEGT. V was pared by 6 bases and J by 4 bases, with 8 bases of the junction left unmatched. The CDR3 has 14 residues. The CDR3, as DNA: TGTGCCAGCAGCCAGACAGGGCCCTTCACTGAAGCTTTCTTT. Encoded protein: CASSQTGPFTEAFF.

The V gene is TRBV20-1, the J gene TRBJ2-2; tentative D call: TRBD1 (6 bases). CDR1 DFQATT and CDR2 SNEGSKA come from the germline V gene (reference sequence). Trimming left V 5 bases short and J 0 bases short, with 10 bases between. The CDR3 has 14 amino acids. The CDR3 region is CSAWGPPNTGELFF. The CDR3, as DNA: TGCAGTGCTTGGGGGCCCCCGAACACCGGGGAGCTGTTTTTT.

The V gene is TRBV29-1, the J gene TRBJ2-3; 8 nucleotides line up with TRBD1. This CDR3 is built from 13 residues. The V gene's germline CDR1 is SQVTM and CDR2 ANQGSEA. The CDR3 DNA reads TGCAGTTCCCGGACAGGGAGCACAGATACGCAGTATTTT. It is translated as CSSRTGSTDTQYF.

The V call is TRBV12-3 or TRBV12-4, the J call TRBJ2-7; TRBD1 matches at 9 bases. Trimming took 6 bases from V and 5 from J; bases not matched to a gene: 8. The CDR3 is made up of 14 amino acids. The CDR3 region is CASRRDRVKNEQYF. Here the CDR3 DNA reads TGTGCCAGCAGACGGGACAGGGTAAAGAACGAGCAGTACTTC.

The table lists this clonotype with a count of one. The V gene is TRBV9, the J gene TRBJ2-5, with 8 bases aligning to TRBD2. Unmatched junction bases numbered 12, after V lost 0 bases and J lost 5 bases. In germline, CDR1 is SGDLS, CDR2 YYNGEE. This CDR3 spans 17 amino acids. As DNA, the CDR3 is TGTGCCAGCAGCGTAGATCCCGGGGGGGTCGTTTGGGAGACCCAGTACTTC. This sequence encodes CASSVDPGGVVWETQYF.

V and J are TRBV29-1 and TRBJ1-2; D remains unclear. Trimming pared 4 bases from V and 10 bases from J, leaving 4 bases between. The CDR3 is 8 residues long. CDR1 and CDR2 (germline): SQVTM, ANQGSEA. The CDR3 DNA follows: TGCAGCGTTGGTATCTACACCTTC. Translating it yields CSVGIYTF.

The J gene is TRBJ2-2, the V gene TRBV9; 8 bases match TRBD2. The CDR3 is 13 amino acids. V lost 7 bases to trimming and J lost 6 bases; unmatched junction nucleotides: 5. Germline V lookup: CDR1 SGDLS, CDR2 YYNGEE. CDR3 bases: TGTGCCAGCGCCGCCGGGGGGGCCGGGGAGCTGTTTTTT. Its protein is CASAAGGAGELFF.

CDR3 coding DNA: TGCGCCAGCAGCCAAGATGGGGTCGCGCCCTATCAGTTCTTC. Protein: CASSQDGVAPYQFF. The V gene is TRBV4-1, the J gene TRBJ2-1; D uncertain. Germline V CDR1 and CDR2: MGHRA, YSYEKL. The CDR3 is made up of 14 amino acids. The V and J ends lost 0 bases and 13 bases respectively, with 16 bases between them.

This chain connects TRBV12-3 or TRBV12-4 to TRBJ2-1, with unresolved D. The length of the CDR3 is 14 residues. V lost 6 bases to trimming and J lost 0 bases, with 9 bases between them. In nucleotides, the CDR3 is TGTGCCAGCAGGTGGGGTGGCTCCTACAATGAGCAGTTCTTC. Its protein is CASRWGGSYNEQFF.

The rearrangement links TRBV3-1 to TRBJ2-5; D unclear. The CDR3 extends over 12 amino acids. CDR1 is LGHDT, CDR2 YNNKEL, per germline (reference sequence). Deletions cut 4 bases from V and 7 bases from J, with 10 bases between. As DNA, the CDR3 is TGTGCCAGCAGCCCGGGCATGGGGACCCAGTACTTC. Translated: CASSPGMGTQYF.

The chain is built from TRBV30 and TRBJ1-1, with a possible D match to TRBD1 (6 bases). V shed 8 bases and J shed 3 bases, with 16 bases lying between them. This CDR3 region has 13 residues. In germline, CDR1 is GTSNPN, CDR2 SVGIG (reference sequence). CDR3 in amino acids: CAEAKRTDTEAFF. The CDR3 coding sequence is TGTGCCGAAGCCAAGAGGACAGACACTGAAGCTTTCTTT.

V and J are TRBV2 and TRBJ2-1, with 8 bases matching TRBD2. CDR1 is SNHLY, CDR2 FYNNEI, per germline. V trimming: 2 bases; J trimming: 9 bases; junction bases outside the gene matches: 9. The CDR3 extends over 15 amino acids. Written as DNA, the CDR3 is TGTGCCAGCAGTGAATACGGGAGGGCCGCTCCTGAGCAGTTCTTC. Protein: CASSEYGRAAPEQFF.

The chain joins TRBV3-1 to TRBJ1-5; D may be TRBD1 (5 bases). The CDR3 sequence is 15 residues long. Trimming took off 3 bases at V and 6 bases at J, with 15 bases between the two ends. CDR1 is LGHDT and CDR2 is YNNKEL in the germline V gene (reference sequence). For the CDR3, the DNA is TGTGCCAGCAGCCAGGGGGTAGGGGAGAGTCAGCCCCAGCATTTT. Protein: CASSQGVGESQPQHF.

The chain employs TRBV14 and TRBJ2-7; D remains ambiguous. V was trimmed by 4 bases and J by 0 bases, leaving 4 bases between them. Per the germline V gene, CDR1 is SGHDN and CDR2 is FVKESK. This CDR3 contains 12 residues. CDR3 DNA: TGTGCCAGCAGCCTGCACTCCTACGAGCAGTACTTC. This gives the protein CASSLHSYEQYF.

The chain employs TRBV4-2 and TRBJ1-2, with D perhaps matching TRBD1 (6 bases). V lost 1 base, J lost 7 bases, and 16 bases lay in between. The length of the CDR3 is 15 residues. Germline CDR1 is LGHNA and CDR2 is YNFKEQ. CDR3 sequence reads: CASSQVGGLSGGYTF. The CDR3 region has the DNA TGTGCCAGCAGCCAAGTAGGGGGTCTGTCGGGTGGCTACACCTTC.